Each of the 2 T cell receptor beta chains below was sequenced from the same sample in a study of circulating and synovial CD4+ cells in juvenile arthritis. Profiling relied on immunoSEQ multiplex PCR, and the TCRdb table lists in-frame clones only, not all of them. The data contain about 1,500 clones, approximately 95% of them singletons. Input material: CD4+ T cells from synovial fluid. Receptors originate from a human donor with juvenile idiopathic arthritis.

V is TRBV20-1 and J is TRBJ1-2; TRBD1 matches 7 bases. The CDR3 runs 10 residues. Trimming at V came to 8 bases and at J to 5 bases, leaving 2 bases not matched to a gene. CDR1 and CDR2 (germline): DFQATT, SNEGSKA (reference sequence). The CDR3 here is CSQGEYGYTF. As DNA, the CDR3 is TGCAGTCAGGGGGAATATGGCTACACCTTC.

The CDR3 nucleotides are TGTGCCACCAGCAGAGTAGGGGGGGTCGAAAAACTGTTTTTT. It is translated as CATSRVGGVEKLFF. The chain employs TRBV15 and TRBJ1-4; TRBD1 might be the D (6 bases). The V gene lost 1 base and the J gene lost 8 bases, with 11 bases spanning the gap. CDR3 length: 14 residues. The V gene's germline CDR1 is LNHNV and CDR2 YYDKDF (reference sequence).